These 27 T cell receptor beta chains share one sample of origin, sequenced in a study of OX40 agonist ivuxolimab in advanced cancers. Clones were sequenced by immunoSEQ multiplex PCR, and TCRdb holds only the in-frame ones, with some missing. The table has around 80,000 clones, about four fifths seen once; the top ten hold 5%. The sequenced sample was CD4+ or CD8+ T cells sorted from blood, obtained in a trial of the OX40 agonist ivuxolimab. Source of these receptors: an adult with an advanced solid tumor such as melanoma, head and neck, liver or kidney cancer.

The V gene is TRBV28, the J gene TRBJ2-1; 8 bases line up with TRBD1. CDR3 length equals 16 residues. The V segment lost 4 bases and the J segment 3 bases; nucleotides outside the gene matches: 8. Germline CDR1 reads MDHEN; CDR2 reads SYDVKM. CDR3 residues: CASSSYRDRSYNEQFF. DNA for the CDR3: TGTGCCAGCAGTTCGTACCGGGACAGGAGCTACAATGAGCAGTTCTTC. The full variable domain, completed using reference TRBV28 and TRBJ2-1, is DVKVTQSSRYLVKRTGEKVFLECVQDMDHENMFWYRQDPGLGLRLIYFSYDVKMKEKGDIPEGYSVSREKKERFSLILESASTNQTSMYLCASSSYRDRSYNEQFFGPGTRLTVL.

The chain combines TRBV10-1 with TRBJ2-3; D could derive from TRBD1 or TRBD2 (5 bases each). Germline V CDR1 and CDR2: WNHNN, SYGVQD (reference sequence). CDR3 size: 16 residues. The V end lost 5 bases, the J end lost 4 bases, and 19 bases lay between the germline ends. CDR3 in amino acids: CASSKMGRMRPDTQYF. DNA for the CDR3: TGCGCCAGCAGTAAAATGGGACGAATGCGCCCAGATACGCAGTATTTT.

This clone was counted a single time. The V gene is TRBV20-1, the J gene TRBJ2-7, with D perhaps assigned TRBD1 or TRBD2 (5 bases each). Trimming took 3 bases from V and 12 from J, leaving 15 bases between them. The length of the CDR3 is 11 residues. Germline CDR1 and CDR2: DFQATT and SNEGSKA (reference sequence). The CDR3 DNA reads as TGCAGTGCTAGGGGGCTAGCATCATCGTACTTC. Its protein product is CSARGLASSYF.

The V call is TRBV28, the J call TRBJ1-2; D may be TRBD1 (6 bases). This CDR3 region has 16 residues. V was shortened by 3 bases and J by 2 bases, with 16 bases between the two germline ends. The germline V gene encodes CDR1 MDHEN and CDR2 SYDVKM. The CDR3 sequence is CASSLGWGGSNYGYTF. The CDR3 bases are TGTGCCAGCAGTTTGGGTTGGGGGGGCTCCAACTATGGCTACACCTTC.

This clone was recorded only once. The chain links TRBV27 to TRBJ2-5; a possible D gene is TRBD2 (5 bases). The CDR3 sequence is 14 residues long. In germline, CDR1 is MNHEY, CDR2 SMNVEV (reference sequence). The V and J ends lost 2 bases and 5 bases respectively, with 12 bases between them. The CDR3, as DNA: TGTGCCAGCAGTTTAGCCCCCGGGGTTGAGACCCAGTACTTC. This encodes CASSLAPGVETQYF.

This chain uses TRBV19 with TRBJ2-1, with 14 bases aligning to TRBD2. CDR1 LNHDA and CDR2 SQIVND come from the germline V gene (reference sequence). CDR3 length equals 17 residues. V gave up 4 bases and J gave up 8 bases; unmatched junction bases: 10. CDR3 DNA: TGTGCCAGTAGTAGCGCCGGGACTAGCGGGAGTATCGATGAGCAGTTCTTC. It is translated as CASSSAGTSGSIDEQFF.

V and J are TRBV5-1 and TRBJ2-1, with D hard to call. The CDR3 runs to 11 residues. CDR1 is SGHRS and CDR2 is YFSETQ in the germline V gene. Trimming took off 0 bases at V and 8 bases at J, with 3 bases between the two ends. CDR3 sequence: CASSLAYEQFF. For the CDR3, the DNA is TGCGCCAGCAGCTTGGCATATGAGCAGTTCTTC.

V and J are TRBV28 and TRBJ1-2; maybe TRBD1 (5 bases). The CDR3 length is 12 residues. Germline V CDR1 and CDR2: MDHEN, SYDVKM. Between the trimmed V and J ends, which lost 8 bases and 2 bases, there was a span of 9 bases. This CDR3 reads CASFGTNYGYTF. The DNA of the CDR3 is TGTGCCAGCTTCGGGACCAACTATGGCTACACCTTC.

This clone showed up just once. This chain links TRBV5-6 with TRBJ2-7, with TRBD1 identical over 8 bases. Germline V gene data show CDR1 as SGHDT and CDR2 as YYEEEE. V lost 2 bases, J lost 6 bases, and 7 bases stayed unmatched. The CDR3 is 14 residues long. As DNA, the CDR3 is TGTGCCAGCAGCTTCGGACAGGGTGCCGGCGAGCAGTACTTC. Translation gives CASSFGQGAGEQYF.

The V gene is TRBV11-1, the J gene TRBJ2-2; D remains ambiguous. CDR1 and CDR2 from the germline V gene are SGHAT and FQDESV (reference sequence). Trimming shortened V by 1 base and J by 5 bases, and 8 bases separated the two germline ends. The CDR3 contains 14 residues. The CDR3 nucleotides are TGTGCCAGCAGCTTAGTCTGGTTAACCGGGGAGCTGTTTTTT. Protein: CASSLVWLTGELFF.

The chain couples TRBV5-1 to TRBJ1-1; 9 bases match TRBD1. This CDR3 is 16 amino acids long. Trimming cost V 0 bases and J 2 bases; bases outside gene matches: 5. The germline CDR1 and CDR2 sequences are SGHRS and YFSETQ. This CDR3 reads CASSLAGTGLNTEAFF. Written as DNA, the CDR3 is TGCGCCAGCAGCTTGGCCGGGACAGGGCTAAACACTGAAGCTTTCTTT.

A few counts support this clone. The V gene is TRBV7-9, the J gene TRBJ2-7; D call uncertain. Germline lookup yields CDR1 SEHNR and CDR2 FQNEAQ (reference sequence). The V end lost 8 bases, the J end lost 2 bases, and 10 bases lay between the germline ends. The CDR3 sequence is 12 residues long. The CDR3 nucleotides are TGTGCCAGCGGATTTACGGCCTACGAGCAGTACTTC. It codes for CASGFTAYEQYF.

The chain couples TRBV19 to TRBJ2-1; 7 bases line up with TRBD2. The germline V gene has CDR1 LNHDA and CDR2 SQIVND (reference sequence). The CDR3 is 13 residues long. V shed 3 bases, J shed 9 bases, and the junction held 5 bases outside the gene matches. This CDR3 reads CASSIRLAGEQFF. Written as DNA, the CDR3 is TGTGCCAGTAGTATCCGATTAGCGGGTGAGCAGTTCTTC.

About this clone: The junction shows a germline mismatch at one end, possibly a read error. V usage is TRBV19 and J usage is TRBJ2-4; weak D call: TRBD1 (6 bases). This CDR3 spans 13 amino acids. Germline V gene sequence: CDR1 LNHDA, CDR2 SQIVND (reference sequence). CDR3 loop: CASRRTAENIQYF. Here the CDR3 DNA reads TGTGCCAGTAGGCGGACAGCCGAAAACATTCAGTACTTC.

The CDR3, as DNA: TGTGCCAGCAGCGTAGTCGGGGTCGAAACCGGGGAGCTGTTTTTT. Its protein product is CASSVVGVETGELFF. V gene TRBV9 combines with J gene TRBJ2-2, with a possible D match to TRBD2 (5 bases). Germline values: CDR1 SGDLS, CDR2 YYNGEE. Trimming cost V 0 bases and J 5 bases, with 11 bases left between them. This CDR3 comprises 15 residues.

DNA for the CDR3: TGTGCCAGCAGTGGGGGCTTAGGCATATTCACCGGGGATACGCAGTATTTT. Its protein product is CASSGGLGIFTGDTQYF. The genes are TRBV2 and TRBJ2-3; D is perhaps TRBD1 (5 bases). Germline V lookup: CDR1 SNHLY, CDR2 FYNNEI. The CDR3 is 17 residues long. V dropped 4 bases and J dropped 6 bases, with 23 bases sitting between them.

The chain employs TRBV19 and TRBJ2-7; D is possibly TRBD1 or TRBD2 (5 bases each). The CDR3 covers 15 residues. The V end was cut by 5 bases, the J end by 4 bases, with 18 bases between. Germline V gene data show CDR1 as LNHDA and CDR2 as SQIVND (reference sequence). The CDR3 spells CASSPGRGQLYEQYF. CDR3 nucleotides: TGTGCCAGTAGTCCAGGGCGAGGGCAGCTTTACGAGCAGTACTTC.

CDR3 DNA: TGTGCCAGCTCGGGGGGGGTCTACGAGCAGTACTTC. This gives the protein CASSGGVYEQYF. This chain links TRBV2 with TRBJ2-7; 8 bases are a match to TRBD2. V shed 8 bases, J shed 3 bases, and the junction held 3 bases outside the gene matches. The CDR3 sequence is 12 residues long. Germline V gene data show CDR1 as SNHLY and CDR2 as FYNNEI.

This clone was counted a single time. The gene calls are TRBV2 and TRBJ2-1; D is perhaps TRBD1 or TRBD2 (5 bases each). V was shortened by 5 bases and J by 8 bases, with 22 bases between the two germline ends. The CDR3 covers 16 residues. The germline V gene encodes CDR1 SNHLY and CDR2 FYNNEI. In DNA, the CDR3 is TGTGCCAGCAGTTTGGGACCCCCAGGAAGAGGGCATGAGCAGTTCTTC. This codes for CASSLGPPGRGHEQFF.

V usage is TRBV7-9 and J usage is TRBJ2-1; maybe TRBD1 (6 bases). The CDR3 loop spans 16 amino acids. The ends were cut back, 5 bases at V and 7 bases at J, with 21 bases in the middle. Germline CDR1 SEHNR, CDR2 FQNEAQ (reference sequence). CDR3 in DNA: TGTGCCAGCAGCCCTAGGGGGACCCTTGGGTTTAATGAGCAGTTCTTC. This encodes CASSPRGTLGFNEQFF.

The chain recombines TRBV28 with TRBJ1-2, with D possibly TRBD1 on 5 matching bases. CDR1 is MDHEN and CDR2 is SYDVKM in the germline V gene. The CDR3 has 15 residues. V gave up 1 base and J gave up 6 bases, with 15 bases separating them. For the CDR3, the DNA is TGTGCCAGCAGTTTATTTGACATGGGGGGTGATGGCTACACCTTC. This sequence encodes CASSLFDMGGDGYTF.

This clone appeared a few times. This chain joins TRBV7-8 and TRBJ2-2; 8 nucleotides match TRBD1. J lost 4 bases, V lost 4 bases, and 17 bases had no gene match. CDR3 length: 19 residues. Germline V gene data show CDR1 as SGHVS and CDR2 as FQNEAQ. CDR3 protein: CASSSNRQGSNIVTGELFF. The CDR3 DNA reads TGTGCCAGCAGCTCTAACCGACAGGGGTCAAATATTGTCACCGGGGAGCTGTTTTTT.

The sample holds one count of this clone. This chain connects TRBV21-1 to TRBJ2-1; TRBD2 was called by the table and not checked on the DNA. TRBV21-1 is an annotated pseudogene. The CDR3 totals 17 residues. The CDR3: CASSKVAASGSYNEQFF. Written as DNA, the CDR3 is TGTGCCAGCAGCAAAGTGGCAGCTAGCGGGAGCTACAATGAGCAGTTCTTC.

The rearrangement uses TRBV28 and TRBJ1-5; 10 nucleotides line up with TRBD1. CDR3 length: 15 amino acids. The germline CDR1 and CDR2 sequences are MDHEN and SYDVKM. V was clipped by 4 bases and J by 9 bases; unmatched bases: 9. CDR3 nucleotide sequence: TGTGCCAGCAGTTCCTCCGGGACAGGGGAAGGGCCCCAGCATTTT. Its protein product is CASSSSGTGEGPQHF.

In this sample, this clone turned up a few times. The chain uses TRBV15 and TRBJ1-3, with 9 bases that match TRBD1. Germline V gene lookup returns CDR1 LNHNV and CDR2 YYDKDF (reference sequence). The CDR3 consists of 16 residues. J gave up 4 bases and V 0 bases, and 4 bases lay outside the gene matches. This chain's CDR3 is CATSRELGTGGNTIYF. DNA of the CDR3: TGTGCCACCAGCAGAGAACTCGGGACAGGGGGAAACACCATATATTTT.

This sequence joins TRBV4-1 and TRBJ1-2; 7 nucleotides align to TRBD1. V trimming: 3 bases; J trimming: 8 bases; junction bases outside the gene matches: 12. The CDR3 contains 15 residues. Germline CDR1 and CDR2: MGHRA and YSYEKL. The CDR3 coding sequence is TGCGCCAGCAGCCAGGCCGGGACAGCCAACGGGGGCTACACCTTC. Protein: CASSQAGTANGGYTF.

This clone was counted between two and nine times. The V and J genes are TRBV6-6 and TRBJ1-4; D is undetermined. This CDR3 is 14 amino acids long. CDR1 and CDR2 (germline): MNHNY, SVGAGI (reference sequence). V was shortened by 5 bases and J by 8 bases, with 15 bases between the two germline ends. The CDR3 nucleotides are TGTGCCAGCAGTCTTATCCCCTCAGCCGAAAAACTGTTTTTT. Amino acids: CASSLIPSAEKLFF.